This entry describes one T cell receptor beta chain. The sample is drawn from a study of blood T cell repertoires in COVID-19. CDR3 length equals 14 residues. V lost 6 bases to trimming and J lost 4 bases; unmatched junction nucleotides: 3. The germline gives CDR1 LNHDA, CDR2 SQIVND (reference sequence). Produced via immunoSEQ multiplex PCR; TCRdb's table is partial and in-frame only. The table includes more than 85,000 clones, just over 90% detected once. Sequenced material: peripheral blood. The V call is TRBV19, the J call TRBJ2-3; 11 nucleotides line up with TRBD2. The sequence was obtained from a man between 60 and 75 years old with acute or convalescent COVID-19. CDR3 protein: CASRPSGRPDTQYF. The CDR3 DNA is TGTGCCAGTAGACCTAGCGGGAGGCCAGATACGCAGTATTTT. The complete variable domain, with remaining parts taken from reference TRBV19 and TRBJ2-3, reads DGGITQSPKYLFRKEGQNVTLSCEQNLNHDAMYWYRQDPGQGLRLIYYSQIVNDFQKGDIAEGYSVSREKKESFPLTVTSAQKNPTAFYLCASRPSGRPDTQYFGPGTRLTVL.